This entry is about one TCR beta chain. The antigen is unknown. This record belongs to a study of T cells in Graves' hyperthyroidism and ophthalmopathy. General study results and limits: A median about 6.2 months before onset, the model predicted ophthalmopathy.

Hyperthyroidism in the patients, aged 18 to 65, was newly diagnosed and under 2 months in duration. The blood sample dates from first hyperthyroidism diagnosis, preceding any ophthalmopathy symptoms. CDR3 length: 14 amino acids. V shed 8 bases and J 8 bases; nucleotides not matched to a gene: 10. The V gene's germline CDR1 is SNHLY and CDR2 FYNNEI. Amplification targeted TCR beta CDR3 regions from RNA transcripts. A set of HTBI primers served as the primers for a first-round RT-PCR of the TCR CDR3. TCRdb analysed the multiplex PCR reads with MiXCR anew, one entry per CDR3 protein. The profile shows around 700,000 distinct CDR3 sequences, approximately 19% of them singletons.

This sequence originates from a woman in her forties or fifties with Graves' hyperthyroidism that later progressed to Graves' ophthalmopathy. This chain joins TRBV2 and TRBJ2-1, with 9 nucleotides matching TRBD1. The source material was blood. The CDR3 DNA reads TGTGCCAGCCTGGACAGGGGTGTACTGGATGAGCAGTTCTTC. Translation: CASLDRGVLDEQFF.